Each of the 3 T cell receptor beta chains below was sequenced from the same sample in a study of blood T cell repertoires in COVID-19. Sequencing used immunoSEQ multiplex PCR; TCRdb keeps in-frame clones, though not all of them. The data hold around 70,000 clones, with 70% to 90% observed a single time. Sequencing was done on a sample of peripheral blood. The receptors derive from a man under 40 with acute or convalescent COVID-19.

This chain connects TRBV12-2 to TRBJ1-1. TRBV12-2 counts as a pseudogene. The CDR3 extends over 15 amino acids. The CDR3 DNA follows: TGTGCAAGTCGCTTAGAGTCCGGAGGGAACACTGAAGCTTTCTTT. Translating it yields CASRLESGGNTEAFF.

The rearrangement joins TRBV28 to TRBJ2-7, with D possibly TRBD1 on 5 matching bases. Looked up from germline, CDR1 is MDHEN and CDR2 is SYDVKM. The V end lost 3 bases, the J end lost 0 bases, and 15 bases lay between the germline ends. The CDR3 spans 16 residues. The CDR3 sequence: CASSFPQGTISYEQYF. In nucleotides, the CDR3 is TGTGCCAGCAGTTTCCCCCAGGGAACGATCTCCTACGAGCAGTACTTC.

CDR3 in amino acids: CASSLNGRLAGGIGDEQYF. CDR3 coding DNA: TGTGCCAGCAGCTTAAATGGTCGCCTAGCGGGAGGAATCGGGGACGAGCAGTACTTC. The J gene is TRBJ2-7, the V gene TRBV7-6; 11 bases are shared with TRBD2. V gave up 2 bases and J gave up 5 bases; unmatched junction bases: 17. CDR1 SGHVS and CDR2 FNYEAQ come from the germline V gene. This CDR3 has 19 residues. Complete variable domain (other parts from reference TRBV7-6 and TRBJ2-7): GAGVSQSPRYKVTKRGQDVALRCDPISGHVSLYWYRQALGQGPEFLTYFNYEAQQDKSGLPNDRFSAERPEGSISTLTIQRTEQRDSAMYRCASSLNGRLAGGIGDEQYFGPGTRLTVT.